A single sample gave rise to the 29 T cell receptor beta chains below, sequenced in a study of radiotherapy plus CTLA-4 blockade in lung cancer. TCRdb's copy holds only in-frame clones and misses some; the assay was immunoSEQ multiplex PCR. The table lists approximately 53,000 clones, 85% of them singletons. Specimen: peripheral blood, collected from a patient treated with radiotherapy plus ipilimumab. These receptors came from a human donor with non-small cell lung cancer whose response to radiotherapy plus ipilimumab could not be evaluated.

There are a few counts of this clone. The chain links TRBV28 to TRBJ1-5, with D possibly being TRBD1 (6 bases). The germline V gene has CDR1 MDHEN and CDR2 SYDVKM. The V end was cut by 6 bases, the J end by 4 bases, with 16 bases between. The CDR3 covers 15 residues. CDR3 sequence (DNA): TGTGCCAGCAGCTCCGGGACACAAATTAATCAGCCCCAGCATTTT. It encodes CASSSGTQINQPQHF.

J is TRBJ1-2 and V is TRBV19, with D perhaps TRBD1 (5 bases). CDR1 is LNHDA, CDR2 SQIVND, per germline (reference sequence). There are 13 residues in the CDR3. V was shortened by 2 bases and J by 8 bases, with 12 bases between the two germline ends. This CDR3 reads CASSIRPGNGYTF. CDR3 nucleotide sequence: TGTGCCAGTAGTATAAGGCCAGGGAACGGCTACACCTTC.

This chain's CDR3 is CASRLAGANTGELFF. In nucleotides, the CDR3 is TGTGCCAGCCGACTAGCGGGAGCGAACACCGGGGAGCTGTTTTTT. V is TRBV2 and J is TRBJ2-2, with 12 bases that match TRBD2. J was trimmed by 0 bases and V by 8 bases; bases with no gene match: 1. The CDR3 runs 15 residues. Germline V lookup: CDR1 SNHLY, CDR2 FYNNEI.

The V call is TRBV4-2, the J call TRBJ1-1; 8 bases agree with TRBD1. The CDR3 is 18 residues long. Looked up from germline, CDR1 is LGHNA and CDR2 is YNFKEQ. V lost 2 bases, J lost 4 bases, and 15 bases stayed unmatched. CDR3 amino acids: CASSQSSMTGERGTEAFF. The DNA of the CDR3 is TGTGCCAGCAGCCAAAGCTCTATGACAGGGGAACGGGGCACTGAAGCTTTCTTT.

CDR3: CASSPTGYATNEKLFF. The CDR3 coding sequence is TGCGCCAGCAGCCCGACAGGATATGCAACTAATGAAAAACTGTTTTTT. The gene calls are TRBV5-1 and TRBJ1-4; a possible D gene is TRBD1 (6 bases). The CDR3 sequence is 16 residues long. V was trimmed by 4 bases and J by 0 bases, leaving 13 bases between them. Germline V gives CDR1 SGHRS, CDR2 YFSETQ.

This clone was picked up one time. The chain joins TRBV21-1 to TRBJ2-7; the table's D call TRBD1 went unverified against the DNA. TRBV21-1 is a recognized pseudogene. The CDR3 contains 15 residues. CDR3 sequence reads: CASSKEKGQRYEQYF. In DNA, the CDR3 is TGTGCCAGCAGCAAAGAAAAGGGACAGAGATACGAGCAGTACTTC.

This clone has a handful of counts. The rearrangement links TRBV5-6 to TRBJ2-3; TRBD1 matches at 7 bases. V shed 3 bases, J shed 1 base, and the junction held 11 bases outside the gene matches. Germline V gene lookup returns CDR1 SGHDT and CDR2 YYEEEE. The CDR3 is made up of 17 amino acids. This chain's CDR3 is CASSSLLKDRGTDTQYF. In DNA form, the CDR3 reads TGTGCCAGCAGCTCCCTGTTAAAAGACAGGGGCACAGATACGCAGTATTTT.

The CDR3 region is CASRFRGSWSYEQYF. The CDR3 coding sequence is TGTGCCAGCAGATTTCGCGGGAGCTGGTCCTACGAGCAGTACTTC. The gene calls are TRBV27 and TRBJ2-7; 7 nucleotides match TRBD2. V was pared by 6 bases and J by 1 base, with 9 bases of the junction left unmatched. CDR1 and CDR2 (germline): MNHEY, SMNVEV (reference sequence). This CDR3 comprises 15 residues.

About this clone itself: One junction end does not reproduce the germline sequence, and a read error may be involved. This chain joins TRBV19 and TRBJ2-1, with 12 bases that match TRBD2. Germline loops: CDR1 LNHDA, CDR2 SQIVND (reference sequence). CDR3 length equals 16 residues. CDR3 amino acids: CASSRLAGDFYNEQFF. For the CDR3, the DNA is TGTGCTAGTAGTCGACTAGCGGGAGATTTCTACAATGAGCAGTTCTTC.

J is TRBJ2-2 and V is TRBV5-4, with TRBD2 identical over 12 bases. The trim removed 0 bases at V and 7 bases at J, leaving 7 bases unmatched. The CDR3 is 17 amino acids. Per germline, CDR1 SGHNT and CDR2 YYREEE (reference sequence). The CDR3: CASSLGLAGGPNGELFF. In DNA, the CDR3 is TGTGCCAGCAGCTTGGGGCTAGCGGGAGGGCCAAACGGGGAGCTGTTTTTT.

This clone has more than one count but fewer than ten. This sequence joins TRBV6-5 and TRBJ1-1; possible D gene TRBD1, 6 bases. The V gene's germline CDR1 is MNHEY and CDR2 SVGAGI. V lost 6 bases and J 3 bases, leaving 11 bases between the germline ends. The CDR3 is made up of 13 amino acids. CDR3 region: CASSRGIDTEAFF. The CDR3, as DNA: TGTGCCAGCAGCAGGGGAATTGACACTGAAGCTTTCTTT.

The chain is built from TRBV7-2 and TRBJ1-4; D perhaps matches TRBD1 (5 bases). Germline V lookup: CDR1 SGHTA, CDR2 FQGNSA. CDR3 length: 15 amino acids. V lost 5 bases to trimming and J lost 3 bases, with 13 bases between them. Here the CDR3 reads CASSTRGGANEKLFF. For the CDR3, the DNA is TGTGCCAGCAGCACCCGGGGGGGGGCTAATGAAAAACTGTTTTTT.

V usage is TRBV27 and J usage is TRBJ2-2; 9 bases agree with TRBD1. V dropped 10 bases and J dropped 0; count of bases not matched to a gene: 3. This CDR3 has 14 residues. Germline V lookup: CDR1 MNHEY, CDR2 SMNVEV (reference sequence). This CDR3 is CATRDRANTGELFF. CDR3 in DNA: TGTGCCACCAGGGACAGGGCGAACACCGGGGAGCTGTTTTTT.

The rearrangement uses TRBV28 and TRBJ1-3; tentatively, D is TRBD1 (5 bases). The CDR3 has 14 amino acids. In germline, CDR1 is MDHEN, CDR2 SYDVKM. Trimming cost V 0 bases and J 8 bases, with 11 bases left between them. CDR3 sequence: CASSLWGRGDTIYF. CDR3 DNA sequence: TGTGCCAGCAGTTTATGGGGTCGGGGGGACACCATATATTTT.

DNA for the CDR3: TGCGCCAGCAGCCCGGATGGAAACACCGGGACTAAAGCCGGGGAGCTGTTTTTT. It translates to CASSPDGNTGTKAGELFF. The chain is built from TRBV5-1 and TRBJ2-2; 7 bases are a match to TRBD2. The CDR3 spans 18 residues. J was trimmed by 6 bases and V by 4 bases; bases with no gene match: 18. CDR1 is SGHRS, CDR2 YFSETQ, per germline.

This clone showed up just a few times. V usage is TRBV7-8 and J usage is TRBJ2-2; 11 bases fit TRBD2. CDR3 length: 16 residues. J lost 4 bases, V lost 3 bases, and 4 bases had no gene match. The germline CDR1 and CDR2 sequences are SGHVS and FQNEAQ. CDR3: CASSFASGRFTGELFF. The CDR3 nucleotides read TGTGCCAGCAGCTTTGCTAGCGGGAGGTTCACCGGGGAGCTGTTTTTT.

This clone came up once. The V gene is TRBV27, the J gene TRBJ2-2, with 8 bases matching TRBD2. Germline CDR1 reads MNHEY; CDR2 reads SMNVEV (reference sequence). Unmatched junction bases numbered 2, after V lost 5 bases and J lost 0 bases. The CDR3 is 15 residues long. CDR3: CASSTLAANTGELFF. The DNA for the CDR3 is TGTGCCAGCAGTACACTAGCGGCGAACACCGGGGAGCTGTTTTTT.

The chain joins TRBV7-8 to TRBJ1-5; D might be TRBD1 (5 bases). V gave up 0 bases and J gave up 2 bases, with 11 bases separating them. The V gene's germline CDR1 is SGHVS and CDR2 FQNEAQ. The CDR3 covers 16 residues. The CDR3 DNA follows: TGTGCCAGCAGCTTAGCGAAGGACACCCGCAATCAGCCCCAGCATTTT. Its protein is CASSLAKDTRNQPQHF.

CDR3 sequence: CASSSEGLARNEQYF. Written as DNA, the CDR3 is TGCGCCAGCAGCTCCGAGGGACTAGCGAGGAACGAGCAGTACTTC. The chain is built from TRBV5-1 and TRBJ2-7; 10 nucleotides agree with TRBD2. The V segment lost 3 bases and the J segment 5 bases; nucleotides outside the gene matches: 8. The CDR3 runs to 15 residues. Per the germline V gene, CDR1 is SGHRS and CDR2 is YFSETQ.

The rearrangement uses TRBV7-9 and TRBJ1-3, with 8 positions matching TRBD1. Germline V CDR1 and CDR2: SEHNR, FQNEAQ (reference sequence). The V gene end was trimmed by 5 bases and the J gene end by 2 bases; junction bases not matched to a gene: 8. This CDR3 is built from 16 residues. In nucleotides, the CDR3 is TGTGCCAGCAGCCCCTCAGTACAGGGGGCTGGAAACACCATATATTTT. As protein: CASSPSVQGAGNTIYF.

The DNA for the CDR3 is TGTGCCAGCTTTGGAGGGGGCAGTGAAGCTTTCTTT. Translated: CASFGGGSEAFF. The J gene is TRBJ1-1, the V gene TRBV6-5, with 7 bases fitting TRBD1. Looked up from germline, CDR1 is MNHEY and CDR2 is SVGAGI. The CDR3 contains 12 residues. The J segment lost 7 bases and the V segment lost 8 bases, leaving 7 bases of the junction unmatched.

This clone appeared a single time. The CDR3 spells CASSTSRRGWEQYF. For the CDR3, the DNA is TGTGCCAGCAGTACCTCCCGGCGGGGGTGGGAGCAGTACTTC. This sequence joins TRBV28 and TRBJ2-7, with 7 bases identical to TRBD2. Germline loops: CDR1 MDHEN, CDR2 SYDVKM. The CDR3 extends over 14 amino acids. V trimming: 5 bases; J trimming: 7 bases; junction bases outside the gene matches: 11.

The V and J genes are TRBV28 and TRBJ1-2; D might be TRBD1 (6 bases). The CDR3 is 12 amino acids. Germline V gives CDR1 MDHEN, CDR2 SYDVKM. Trimming cost V 6 bases and J 8 bases, with 13 bases left between them. The DNA for the CDR3 is TGTGCCAGCAGGACGCACAGGGACGGCTACACCTTC. Its protein product is CASRTHRDGYTF.

CDR3 coding DNA: TGTGCCAGCAGCTTGGACAGGGGGGATGGCTACACCTTC. This gives the protein CASSLDRGDGYTF. V usage is TRBV2 and J usage is TRBJ1-2, with 10 bases matching TRBD1. J was trimmed by 6 bases and V by 6 bases; bases with no gene match: 4. Looked up from germline, CDR1 is SNHLY and CDR2 is FYNNEI. CDR3 length equals 13 residues.

This sequence joins TRBV11-3 and TRBJ1-3; D might be TRBD1 (6 bases). The CDR3 is 17 residues long. Looked up from germline, CDR1 is SGHNT and CDR2 is YENEEA. Trimming cost V 3 bases and J 2 bases, with 17 bases left between them. CDR3 protein: CASSFGYGGATGNTIYF. In DNA, the CDR3 is TGTGCCAGCAGCTTTGGGTATGGGGGCGCGACTGGAAACACCATATATTTT.

For this clone: Other DNA sequences within the sample encode an identical CDR3. The V gene is TRBV5-1, the J gene TRBJ1-1; a weak D match, TRBD1 (5 bases). The CDR3 consists of 14 residues. Germline lookup yields CDR1 SGHRS and CDR2 YFSETQ. V was shortened by 4 bases and J by 5 bases, with 15 bases between the two germline ends. For the CDR3, the DNA is TGCGCCAGCAGCGCTAGGACGGAGGGGACTGAAGCTTTCTTT. The encoded protein is CASSARTEGTEAFF.

This chain connects TRBV28 to TRBJ1-1; weak D call: TRBD1 (6 bases). CDR1 MDHEN and CDR2 SYDVKM come from the germline V gene. The CDR3 totals 11 residues. Trimming shortened V by 5 bases and J by 8 bases, and 9 bases separated the two germline ends. The CDR3 is CASSSTGEAFF. The DNA of the CDR3 is TGTGCCAGCAGTAGTACAGGGGAAGCTTTCTTT.

Details on this clone: Other DNA variants within this sample encode the same CDR3. This chain links TRBV19 with TRBJ1-5; a weak D match, TRBD1 (6 bases). Trimming left V 1 base short and J 1 base short, with 11 bases between. Germline values: CDR1 LNHDA, CDR2 SQIVND (reference sequence). This CDR3 region has 16 residues. The CDR3 loop is CASSIVRGYSNQPQHF. CDR3 nucleotides: TGTGCCAGTAGTATAGTAAGGGGGTACAGCAATCAGCCCCAGCATTTT.

This clone was seen a few times. The V and J genes are TRBV7-2 and TRBJ2-7, with D perhaps TRBD2 (6 bases). CDR3 length: 14 amino acids. Germline V gene data show CDR1 as SGHTA and CDR2 as FQGNSA. With 4 bases removed from V and 3 bases from J, the gap between germline ends came to 13 bases. CDR3 bases: TGTGCCAGCAGCTATGCGGGCGGGAACTACGAGCAGTACTTC. Its translation is CASSYAGGNYEQYF.